The text below deals with one T cell receptor beta chain. Its antigen is undetermined. Healthy Caucasians alone served as donors. MiXCR, run by TCRdb on the 5' RACE reads, gives a single entry per CDR3 protein. The table records under 450,000 distinct CDR3 sequences, under 20% of them present only once. These data come from a study of identical twins. Study results and limitations: Instead of following the same donors, the conclusions were based on cross-sectional statistical analysis. For zero-insertion analyses, partial confounding could come from invariant MAIT and iNKT cells.

Sequenced material: naive T cells sorted from blood. The sequence derives from a man over 45 in good health.

The CDR3 loop is CASRPRTSGYYNEQFF. The CDR3 bases are TGCGCCAGCAGACCTAGGACTAGCGGTTACTACAATGAGCAGTTCTTC. The gene calls are TRBV5-1 and TRBJ2-1; 10 bases align to TRBD2. Trimming took 5 bases from V and 3 from J; bases not matched to a gene: 8. CDR1 SGHRS and CDR2 YFSETQ come from the germline V gene. CDR3 length equals 16 residues.